These 10 T cell receptor beta chains share one sample of origin, sequenced in a study of graft-versus-host responses after intestinal transplantation. The protocol was immunoSEQ multiplex PCR, while the TCRdb copy is restricted to in-frame clones and leaves out a portion. The table records 25,000 to 35,000 clones, 85% to 95% of them present only once. The specimen was PBMCs, collected roughly 62 days after intestinal transplant. The receptors derive from a human patient who received an intestinal transplant, so some T cells may come from the graft donor.

The V gene is TRBV5-1, the J gene TRBJ2-7; 9 bases line up with TRBD1. Germline loops: CDR1 SGHRS, CDR2 YFSETQ. The V and J ends lost 3 bases and 6 bases, in that order; junction bases with no gene match: 7. This CDR3 has 14 residues. The CDR3 here is CASSSYGQGLEQYF. CDR3 DNA: TGCGCCAGCAGCTCCTATGGACAGGGGCTCGAGCAGTACTTC.

V is TRBV5-1 and J is TRBJ2-5; D is unresolved. The V and J ends lost 4 bases and 1 base respectively, with 2 bases between them. The CDR3 runs 11 residues. The germline V gene encodes CDR1 SGHRS and CDR2 YFSETQ. The DNA for the CDR3 is TGCGCCAGCAGCGTCCAAGAGACCCAGTACTTC. Protein sequence: CASSVQETQYF. Drawing the rest from reference TRBV5-1 and TRBJ2-5, the complete variable domain is KAGVTQTPRYLIKTRGQQVTLSCSPISGHRSVSWYQQTPGQGLQFLFEYFSETQRNKGNFPGRFSGRQFSNSRSEMNVSTLELGDSALYLCASSVQETQYFGPGTRLLVL.

V and J are TRBV5-5 and TRBJ2-4; 7 nucleotides align to TRBD1. Germline CDR1 reads SGHKS; CDR2 reads YYEKEE (reference sequence). The J segment lost 12 bases and the V segment lost 2 bases, leaving 2 bases of the junction unmatched. CDR3 length equals 11 residues. CDR3 bases: TGTGCCAGCAGCTTACAGGGGTCTCAGTACTTC. Translated: CASSLQGSQYF.

This clone was detected only once. J is TRBJ1-6 and V is TRBV6-1, with 12 bases fitting TRBD1. Losses at the gene ends were 2 bases for V and 9 bases for J; bases not matched to a gene: 5. CDR3 length equals 16 residues. Germline V gene sequence: CDR1 MNHNS, CDR2 SASEGT. CDR3 nucleotides: TGTGCCAGCAGTGAATTTCGGGGACAGGGGGCTTCACCCCTCCACTTT. Protein: CASSEFRGQGASPLHF.

The rearrangement joins TRBV30 to TRBJ1-2, with 9 nucleotides matching TRBD1. V shed 4 bases, J shed 6 bases, and the junction held 9 bases outside the gene matches. The CDR3 covers 14 residues. CDR1 is GTSNPN and CDR2 is SVGIG in the germline V gene (reference sequence). As DNA, the CDR3 is TGTGCCTGGAAGGGACAGGGAGAATCGGATGGCTACACCTTC. It is translated as CAWKGQGESDGYTF. The variable domain in full, with the rest retrieved from reference TRBV30 and TRBJ1-2, is SQTIHQWPATLVQPVGSPLSLECTVEGTSNPNLYWYRQAAGRGLQLLFYSVGIGQISSEVPQNLSASRPQDRQFILSSKKLLLSDSGFYLCAWKGQGESDGYTFGSGTRLTVV.

The chain carries TRBV7-2 and TRBJ2-5; 14 positions match TRBD2. Germline V gene data show CDR1 as SGHTA and CDR2 as FQGNSA. The CDR3 is 19 amino acids. Trimming removed 2 bases from V and 4 bases from J; junction bases left unmatched: 12. CDR3: CASSLPGLRGLAGVETQYF. CDR3 coding DNA: TGTGCCAGCAGCTTACCGGGGCTCAGGGGACTAGCGGGAGTAGAGACCCAGTACTTC.

The gene calls are TRBV4-1 and TRBJ2-7; 10 bases fit TRBD2. Germline-derived CDR1 and CDR2 are MGHRA and YSYEKL. The CDR3 length is 16 residues. With 0 bases clipped from V and 3 bases from J, the junction kept 5 bases outside the gene matches. The CDR3 nucleotides read TGCGCCAGCAGCCAAGAAAGAAGGACTAGCGGCTACGAGCAGTACTTC. Amino acid sequence: CASSQERRTSGYEQYF.

This rearrangement joins TRBV27 to TRBJ2-1, with D unclear. The V and J ends lost 4 bases and 1 base respectively, with 11 bases between them. The CDR3 totals 15 residues. Looked up from germline, CDR1 is MNHEY and CDR2 is SMNVEV (reference sequence). The CDR3 nucleotides read TGTGCCAGCAGTTCTAGTGAGTTTTCCTACAATGAGCAGTTCTTC. It specifies CASSSSEFSYNEQFF.

This chain joins TRBV11-3 and TRBJ1-1; no definite D call. This CDR3 is 14 amino acids long. The germline V and J ends were trimmed by 5 bases and 1 base, with 11 bases remaining between them. The germline V gene encodes CDR1 SGHNT and CDR2 YENEEA. In DNA, the CDR3 is TGTGCCAGCAGCCTGAGAGGACCGAACACTGAAGCTTTCTTT. Encoded protein: CASSLRGPNTEAFF.

This chain joins TRBV29-1 and TRBJ2-7; the D gene is possibly TRBD2 (5 bases). The CDR3 sequence is 14 residues long. Germline CDR1 reads SQVTM; CDR2 reads ANQGSEA. Trimming took off 6 bases at V and 2 bases at J, with 17 bases between the two ends. DNA of the CDR3: TGCAGCGTACAGAGGGCAGGACCCCCCTACGAGCAGTACTTC. It encodes CSVQRAGPPYEQYF.